Included here is one T cell receptor (beta chain) sequence, with context. Its cognate antigen has yet to be identified. Base qualities are not at hand, and no much larger clone is one base apart. Libraries came from the immunoSEQ multiplex PCR assay. The multiplex PCR relied on a mix of 60 forward primers for TCR Vbeta segments and 13 reverse primers for TCR Jbeta segments. A multiplex PCR assay on genomic DNA amplified the CDR3 region of rearranged TCR beta genes. The amplified TCR beta libraries were sequenced on the Illumina HiSeq System as 87-base-pair reads. Processing in the source paper ran as follows. A later analysis counted tens of millions of unique TCR beta chains across the approximately 700 repertoires, and approximately 11 million of these chains were shared by at least two donors. Raw reads were error-corrected and collapsed into unique sequences by a nearest-neighbor algorithm in which closely related sequences were merged to remove PCR and sequencing errors. Alignment of CDR3 sequences to IMGT reference sequences was used to assign V, D and J gene segments. For a sequence to be retained, a match of at least six nucleotides to both a V gene segment and a J gene segment was required. A rearrangement was called productive if the CDR3 had no stop codons and remained in frame with V and J, and every other rearrangement was called non-productive. CDR3 was defined by IMGT convention, running from the second conserved V-encoded cysteine to the conserved J-encoded phenylalanine. In an earlier analysis of more than 550 of the donors, sequences lacking an unambiguous match to a single V gene segment were excluded. In an earlier analysis of about 590 of the donors, a V segment was called functional when productive rearrangements were above 56.7%, and segregating when the standard deviation between donors exceeded 5%. To diagnose cytomegalovirus status from the catalog of TCR beta chain sequences, a statistical classification framework was built. V and J gene assignment, in a later analysis, came from comparing TCR nucleotide sequences with IMGT/GENE-DB human TR gene sequences. The TCRdist pipeline was used in a later analysis to assign CDR3 sequences and most-parsimonious VDJ recombination scenarios. In a later analysis, each TCR beta chain was defined by its CDR3 amino acid sequence together with its V-gene family, and reads lacking a unique V-gene family were excluded. In a later analysis, approximately 640 highly shared, low-generation-probability nucleotide sequences were removed to address suspected cross-contamination and a sequencing artifact. In a later analysis, a clonal expansion index was calculated for each public chain from normalized within-repertoire ranks of inferred template counts. In a later analysis, generation probabilities were computed with a VDJ recombination model fitted to out-of-frame rearrangements, and the resulting probabilities were checked against IGoR. In a later analysis, TCR-TCR, TCR-HLA and TCR-CMV co-occurrence was scored with hypergeometric tests, and a repertoire-size bias correction was applied to TCR pairs. A later analysis estimated false discovery rates by permuting HLA or CMV assignments 20 times. In a later analysis, co-occurring TCRs were grouped using DBSCAN, with TCRdist sequence similarity added in when clustering inside HLA-allele-positive subsets. For co-occurrence clustering, repertoires with fewer than 30,000 or more than 120,000 public chains were excluded, along with several repertoires with anomalous nucleotide sharing. Drawn from immuneACCESS, this table holds only the in-frame rearrangements with V and J called that TCRdb kept. Clones are partly lost; checked studies trace under half to an unresolved V gene and leave the rest unexplained. V and J calls and clone size are as listed in that table; D and trimming were resolved from the DNA. This sample is represented by about 100,000 clones; about 70% of them were singletons. 4.5% to 5% of the sample comes from the top ten.

These data originate in a study of cytomegalovirus exposure and HLA in healthy donors listed by TCRdb under 2017. For the study in its entirety: An earlier analysis of roughly 570 of the donors reported about 260 Gb of sequence data and 117 million unique TCR beta sequences obtained from roughly 170 million T cells. The study combined high-throughput TCR immunosequencing, statistical association of individual TCRs with disease status, and machine learning to predict cytomegalovirus infection status. Of the roughly 400 genotyped donors, over 80% were placed in the genetic ancestry cluster associated with self-reported Caucasian donors. A later analysis re-analyzed previously published TCR beta repertoires from 500 to 700 donors and added high-resolution HLA genotyping to study TCR occurrence patterns. A separate validation cohort of 100 to 150 different subjects was used in addition to the approximately 700-subject first cohort. A later genetic analysis took genome-wide SNP genotypes for 398 of the 666 donors and used that subset as a discovery cohort. On average, about 200,000 unique TCR beta nucleotide sequences were sequenced per donor among 398 genotyped donors of the cohort, with approximately 18% of those sequences being non-productive. An early release that covered several hundred HLA-typed donors contained approximately 300 gigabases of sequencing data and tens of millions of unique TCR sequences. Because of strong linkage in the cohort, five DR-DQ haplotypes were treated as single units for association and clustering. The number of typed donors differed by locus: about 620-640 for A, B, C, DRB1 and DQB1; approximately 540 for DQA1; about 600 for DPA1; and roughly 470 for DPB1. An earlier analysis of a few hundred of the donors applied high-throughput TCR beta sequencing to assess whether each TCR beta V gene segment acted as functional or pseudogenic. The study profiled the T cell repertoires of approximately 700 subjects by immunosequencing and related them to cytomegalovirus serostatus. Alongside the repertoire data, information on donor age, sex, ethnicity and CMV serostatus was compiled. HLA typing included class I and class II loci at four-digit resolution. The study was designed to test whether signatures of past pathogen exposure could be identified by cataloging public T cell receptors. Rather than drawing on any new phenotypic data, the later analysis identified candidate immune exposures from TCR beta sequences and the way those sequences occurred across donors. All discovery cohort repertoires had been generated on a single sequencing platform. Summary of the overall study and its limitations: According to the authors, the approach could potentially be generalized to other disease states and immunological phenotypes. In a later analysis, several top co-occurrence clusters were reported to appear linked to parvovirus B19, influenza, CMV and Epstein-Barr virus. Cytomegalovirus status was reported to be diagnosed by the classifier with high specificity and sensitivity in both the original and validation cohorts. When HLA alleles, especially DR and DQ, strongly co-occurred, attributing TCR associations to individual alleles was difficult. The study gave a list of some 150 TCR beta chains associated with cytomegalovirus. A cluster of highly shared sequence variants was judged likely to represent a technical artifact of the sequencing pipeline. In a later analysis, the rate of TCR association differed among HLA loci, with DRB1 alleles having the most associated TCRs and HLA-C alleles having the fewest. Because counts were too low, some 17 rarely observed V segments, including chromosome 9 orphons, were left out of the earlier analysis of 587 of the donors. Three of the identified cytomegalovirus-associated TCR beta chains were confirmed in vitro to be specific for cytomegalovirus antigens. Broadly in line with IMGT annotations, most TCR beta V segments showed up in productive rearrangements about 87% or about 30% of the time in an earlier analysis of roughly 590 of the donors. Some IMGT-functional V segments, including TRBV6-2 and TRBV6-3, could not be distinguished by the 87-base-pair reads and were therefore excluded. Sequencing depth was assumed to be roughly uniform across donors in the presence/absence analyses, though that assumption may not hold. HLA typing was unavailable for some donors at each locus, so association tests used only the typed subset. According to a later analysis, most CMV-associated TCR beta chains appeared to be HLA-restricted, and the HLA associations seemed to be driven largely by CMV exposure. Specific HLA alleles were associated with 15,000 to 20,000 TCR beta sequences at a false discovery rate of 0.05 in a later analysis. In this cohort, only TCR beta chains were sequenced, and detectable features were limited by the absence of alpha or paired-chain data. Across donors, most TCR sequences were observed very rarely, whereas some public TCRs were present in many individuals. Compared with the roughly 720-donor mean, donors in an Asian-associated ancestry cluster had fewer N-insertions in productive TCRs, according to a later genetic analysis. A further reported finding was that TCR beta sequences accurately predicted the HLA-A and HLA-B alleles for most subjects in the first cohort. The only immune exposure information available for the cohort was CMV serostatus. A later analysis found that HLA-associated TCR beta chains were more clonally expanded and had lower generation probabilities than equally common non-associated chains. Linkage disequilibrium might explain the correlated functional status among segregating V segments, but an unknown experimental factor could not be ruled out. An association between a missense DCLRE1C variant and V-gene and J-gene trimming of TCR beta chains was found in a later genetic analysis and replicated in an independent cohort.

The cohort comprised hundreds of healthy bone marrow donors. At the time of sampling, all cohort members were nominally healthy, though unrecorded immune exposures were likely present. The donor tested CMV seropositive and was one of the 289 seropositive cohort members. Every donor gave a peripheral blood sample, and the peripheral blood mononuclear cells from that sample were used for TCR beta sequencing. Genomic DNA was extracted from the blood cell samples with the Qiagen DNeasy Blood Extraction Kit. V and J are trimmed by 4 bases and 7 bases, and the gene matches miss 9 bases of the junction. CDR1 and CDR2, looked up from the germline V gene, are MNHNS and SASEGT. The CDR3 spans 14 residues, from the cysteine through the phenylalanine. Only the CDR3 part of the read is kept: 42 bases, read in frame from the first base.

The specimen was PBMCs. The sequence was collected from a woman aged 18-29 years in good health and CMV-seropositive. The chain is encoded by TRBV6-1 joined to TRBJ1-1; the junction holds 7 bases that match TRBD1. The CDR3 protein sequence reads: CASSVEGASGEAFF. At the DNA level, the sequence is TGTGCCAGCAGTGTGGAGGGGGCCAGTGGTGAAGCTTTCTTT.